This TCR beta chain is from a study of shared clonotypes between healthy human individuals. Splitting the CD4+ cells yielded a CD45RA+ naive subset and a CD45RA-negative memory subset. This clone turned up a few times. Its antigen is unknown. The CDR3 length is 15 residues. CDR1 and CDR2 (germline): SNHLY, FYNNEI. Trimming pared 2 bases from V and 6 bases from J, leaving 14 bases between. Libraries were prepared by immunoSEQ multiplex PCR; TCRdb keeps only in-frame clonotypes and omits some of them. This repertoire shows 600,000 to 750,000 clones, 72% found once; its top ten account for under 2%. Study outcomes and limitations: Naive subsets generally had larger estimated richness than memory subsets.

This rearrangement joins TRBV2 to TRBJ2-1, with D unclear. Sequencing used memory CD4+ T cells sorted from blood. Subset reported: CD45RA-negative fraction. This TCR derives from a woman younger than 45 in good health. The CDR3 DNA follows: TGTGCCAGCAGTGAATTGCGGCGGAATGGCAATGAGCAGTTCTTC. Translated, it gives CASSELRRNGNEQFF.